This passage covers 13 T cell receptor beta chains from one sample sequenced in a study of T cells after yellow fever vaccination. In TCRdb, the 5' RACE reads were re-called with MiXCR into one record per CDR3 protein. In the table there are some 560,000 distinct CDR3 sequences, about a fifth of which are singletons. Sequenced material: PBMCs, taken 15 days after the yellow fever booster vaccination. The receptors shown here come from a man aged 25-40 years who received the YFV17D yellow fever vaccine.

This sequence joins TRBV7-2 and TRBJ2-6; no clear D gene. CDR1 is SGHTA and CDR2 is FQGNSA in the germline V gene. The CDR3 is 15 residues long. Trimming took off 5 bases at V and 0 bases at J, with 8 bases between the two ends. The CDR3 protein is CASSAQLSGANVLTF. DNA for the CDR3: TGTGCCAGCAGCGCTCAGCTCTCTGGGGCCAACGTCCTGACTTTC.

This sequence joins TRBV5-1 and TRBJ1-1; TRBD1 is a possible D gene (5 bases). The CDR3 loop spans 16 amino acids. CDR1 and CDR2 (germline): SGHRS, YFSETQ. V was pared by 1 base and J by 5 bases, with 18 bases between. In nucleotides, the CDR3 is TGCGCCAGCAGCTTGCAGTTTGGGGGAATTTGGACTGAAGCTTTCTTT. This gives the protein CASSLQFGGIWTEAFF. The variable domain in full, with the rest retrieved from reference TRBV5-1 and TRBJ1-1, is KAGVTQTPRYLIKTRGQQVTLSCSPISGHRSVSWYQQTPGQGLQFLFEYFSETQRNKGNFPGRFSGRQFSNSRSEMNVSTLELGDSALYLCASSLQFGGIWTEAFFGQGTRLTVV.

This clonotype showed up just a few times. This chain joins TRBV28 and TRBJ2-2; D possibly corresponds to TRBD1 (5 bases). Per the germline V gene, CDR1 is MDHEN and CDR2 is SYDVKM. The CDR3 is 16 amino acids. Trimming pared 1 base from V and 6 bases from J, leaving 15 bases between. This chain's CDR3 is CASSLSGSGQAGELFF. In nucleotides, the CDR3 is TGTGCCAGCAGTTTATCAGGCTCAGGGCAGGCCGGGGAGCTGTTTTTT.

This clonotype was counted between two and nine times. This sequence joins TRBV7-9 and TRBJ2-1; 15 bases match TRBD2. Germline CDR1 is SEHNR and CDR2 is FQNEAQ (reference sequence). The V gene end was trimmed by 5 bases and the J gene end by 7 bases; junction bases not matched to a gene: 6. The CDR3 consists of 16 residues. CDR3 loop: CASSLGTSGRSNEQFF. The CDR3, as DNA: TGTGCCAGCAGCCTCGGGACTAGCGGGAGGTCTAATGAGCAGTTCTTC.

This clonotype was counted only a few times. V is TRBV2 and J is TRBJ2-3; D may be TRBD1 (5 bases). Trimming removed 3 bases at V and 6 bases at J, with 13 bases between. In germline, CDR1 is SNHLY, CDR2 FYNNEI. This CDR3 comprises 14 residues. The CDR3 nucleotides read TGTGCCAGCAGTGAGAACGGCTCAGGGGATACGCAGTATTTT. Its protein is CASSENGSGDTQYF. The variable domain in full, with the rest retrieved from reference TRBV2 and TRBJ2-3, is EPEVTQTPSHQVTQMGQEVILRCVPISNHLYFYWYRQILGQKVEFLVSFYNNEISEKSEIFDDQFSVERPDGSNFTLKIRSTKLEDSAMYFCASSENGSGDTQYFGPGTRLTVL.

The J gene is TRBJ2-1, the V gene TRBV5-5, with TRBD2 matching over 11 bases. With V trimmed by 4 bases and J by 7 bases, 10 bases remained unmatched. Germline CDR1 reads SGHKS; CDR2 reads YYEKEE (reference sequence). The CDR3 has 16 residues. This CDR3 is CASSLQRLAGGNEQFF. DNA for the CDR3: TGTGCCAGCAGCCTCCAACGGCTAGCGGGAGGAAATGAGCAGTTCTTC.

This clonotype was recorded a few times. The J gene is TRBJ2-5, the V gene TRBV5-4; D unclear. Germline assignment: CDR1 SGHNT and CDR2 YYREEE (reference sequence). Trimming stripped 4 bases from V and 4 bases from J, with 17 bases between. The CDR3 loop spans 15 amino acids. The CDR3 spells CASSHKNKVPETQYF. The CDR3 DNA reads TGTGCCAGCAGCCACAAGAATAAGGTCCCAGAGACCCAGTACTTC. Full variable domain (missing parts from reference TRBV5-4 and TRBJ2-5): ETGVTQSPTHLIKTRGQQVTLRCSSQSGHNTVSWYQQALGQGPQFIFQYYREEENGRGNFPPRFSGLQFPNYSSELNVNALELDDSALYLCASSHKNKVPETQYFGPGTRLLVL.

The chain has TRBV12-3 or TRBV12-4 and TRBJ2-2, with TRBD1 identical over 9 bases. V lost 7 bases, J lost 5 bases, and 5 bases stayed unmatched. The length of the CDR3 is 14 residues. The CDR3 region is CASTRTGDTGELFF. The CDR3 DNA sequence: TGTGCCAGCACCCGGACAGGGGATACCGGGGAGCTGTTTTTT.

This clonotype has more than one count but fewer than ten. The chain has TRBV21-1 and TRBJ2-1; the table assigns TRBD2, which was not confirmed against the DNA. TRBV21-1 is designated a pseudogene. The CDR3 contains 19 residues. CDR3 protein: CASRKGKEKSGLAGGEQFF. The DNA of the CDR3 is TGTGCCAGCAGGAAAGGAAAAGAAAAAAGTGGTCTAGCGGGAGGGGAGCAGTTCTTC.

V is TRBV20-1 and J is TRBJ2-5; TRBD2 matches at 7 bases. CDR1 is DFQATT and CDR2 is SNEGSKA in the germline V gene (reference sequence). Unmatched junction bases numbered 10, after V lost 4 bases and J lost 5 bases. CDR3 length: 14 residues. This chain's CDR3 is CSAKREGGPETQYF. The CDR3 DNA reads TGCAGTGCTAAACGAGAGGGAGGGCCGGAGACCCAGTACTTC.

This clonotype came up a few times. Here the CDR3 DNA reads TGTGCCAGCAGCGTAGTCCCTAGCGGGATCGCGCAGTTCTTC. Translated: CASSVVPSGIAQFF. The chain carries TRBV9 and TRBJ2-1; TRBD2 matches at 9 bases. The CDR3 runs 14 residues. The ends lost 0 bases at V and 12 bases at J; junction bases unmatched: 7. Germline V gene lookup returns CDR1 SGDLS and CDR2 YYNGEE.

This clonotype was counted between two and nine times. This chain links TRBV6-5 with TRBJ2-7, with D perhaps matching TRBD2 (5 bases). The V and J ends lost 4 bases and 7 bases respectively, with 11 bases between them. The germline V gene encodes CDR1 MNHEY and CDR2 SVGAGI. The CDR3 is 12 amino acids. The CDR3 region is CASSWGTGEQYF. DNA for the CDR3: TGTGCCAGCAGTTGGGGTACGGGGGAGCAGTACTTC.

This clonotype was found a few times. This chain connects TRBV9 to TRBJ2-1, with TRBD2 matching 7 bases. The germline CDR1 and CDR2 sequences are SGDLS and YYNGEE. The CDR3 spans 15 residues. The V gene end was trimmed by 3 bases and the J gene end by 7 bases; junction bases not matched to a gene: 10. This chain's CDR3 is CASSGEGTRWNEQFF. The CDR3 region has the DNA TGTGCCAGCAGCGGGGAGGGGACCCGTTGGAATGAGCAGTTCTTC.